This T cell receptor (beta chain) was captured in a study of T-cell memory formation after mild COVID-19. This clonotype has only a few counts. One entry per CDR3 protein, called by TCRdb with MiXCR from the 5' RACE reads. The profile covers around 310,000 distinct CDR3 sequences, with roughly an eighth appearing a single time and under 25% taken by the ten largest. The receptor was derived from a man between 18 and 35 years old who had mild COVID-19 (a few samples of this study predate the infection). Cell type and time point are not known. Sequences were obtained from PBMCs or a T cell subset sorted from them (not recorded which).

CDR3 DNA: TGTGCCAGCAGAAGGGCAGGGGGATCCGGGGAGCTGTTTTTT. Amino acid sequence: CASRRAGGSGELFF. The chain carries TRBV6-4 and TRBJ2-2, with 7 bases identical to TRBD1. The germline gives CDR1 MRHNA, CDR2 SNTAGT. CDR3 length: 14 residues. Trimming removed 6 bases from V and 6 bases from J; junction bases left unmatched: 7.